This T cell receptor (beta chain) was observed in a study of beta chain features in type 1 diabetes. In its sample, this clone was seen a few times. Its antigen is as yet unknown. With V trimmed by 2 bases and J by 5 bases, 7 bases remained unmatched. This CDR3 contains 16 residues. Germline values: CDR1 SGHDT, CDR2 YYEEEE. A sort by CD45RO/CCR7/CD25/CD127/CD95/CD27 yielded CD4+ naive, central memory, regulatory and stem cell-like memory cells. Findings and caveats of the study: Moderate yet significant TCRB CDR3 shortening was seen in Type 1 diabetes patients in all four CD4+ subsets.

The sequenced template was cDNA made from the entire isolated RNA. The method was immunoSEQ multiplex PCR; TCRdb's version includes in-frame clones alone and lacks a portion of them. The table has approximately 250,000 clones, around 9.9% seen once. J is TRBJ1-6 and V is TRBV5-6, with 7 bases that match TRBD1. The source of this sequence is a man aged 30 to 45 with type 1 diabetes. Sequencing used naive CD4+ T cells from blood. CDR3 bases: TGTGCCAGCAGCTTCGATCTACAGGGGAATAATTCACCCCTCCACTTT. It yields the protein CASSFDLQGNNSPLHF.